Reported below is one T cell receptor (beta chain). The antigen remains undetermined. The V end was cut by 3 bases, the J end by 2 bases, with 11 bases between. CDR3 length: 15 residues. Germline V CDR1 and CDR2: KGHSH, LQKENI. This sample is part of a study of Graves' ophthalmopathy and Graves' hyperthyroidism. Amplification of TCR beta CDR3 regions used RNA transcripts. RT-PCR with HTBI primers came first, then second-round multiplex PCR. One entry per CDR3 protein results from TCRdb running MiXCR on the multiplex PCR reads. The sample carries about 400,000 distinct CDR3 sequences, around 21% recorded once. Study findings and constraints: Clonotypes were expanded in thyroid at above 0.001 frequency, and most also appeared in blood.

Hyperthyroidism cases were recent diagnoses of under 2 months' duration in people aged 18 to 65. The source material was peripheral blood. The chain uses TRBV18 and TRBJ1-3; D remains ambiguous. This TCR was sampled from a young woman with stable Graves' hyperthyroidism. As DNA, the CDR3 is TGTGCCAGCTCACCGCAGACGGTAACTGGAAACACCATATATTTT. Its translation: CASSPQTVTGNTIYF.